This TCR beta chain comes out of a study of T-cell memory formation after mild COVID-19. General study points: Researchers could not confirm that second-wave clones peaking on day 37 targeted SARS-CoV-2. Later expanders leaned CD4+, whereas day 15 to 85 contracting clones were balanced CD4/CD8.

This clonotype was recorded many times. Its antigen is still unknown. Trimming removed 10 bases at V and 3 bases at J, with 6 bases between. Germline values: CDR1 KGHDR, CDR2 SFDVKD. The CDR3 runs to 11 residues. TCRdb reanalysed the 5' RACE reads using MiXCR and keeps one entry per CDR3 protein. The table has 150,000 to 200,000 distinct CDR3 sequences, approximately 16% seen once; the top ten hold just over 2%. This chain uses TRBV24-1 with TRBJ1-5, with no clear D. The TCR was taken from an adult woman who had mild COVID-19 (a few samples of this study predate the infection). Cell type and time point are not known. Sequencing used PBMCs or a T cell subset sorted from them (not recorded which). For the CDR3, the DNA is TGTGCCACGGGAAACAATCAGCCCCAGCATTTT. Amino acids: CATGNNQPQHF.